The rows below give T cell receptor beta chains drawn from one sample of a study of blood T cell repertoires in COVID-19. Using immunoSEQ multiplex PCR, the repertoire was profiled, and TCRdb retains in-frame clones only, with some absent. The sample holds 200,000 to 300,000 clones, approximately 87% seen once. The sequenced material came from peripheral blood. All receptors come from a woman aged 40 to 50 who had recovered from COVID-19. The CDR3 runs from the conserved cysteine through the conserved F or W. Fields, in order: D gene, V gene, J gene, clone size, CDR3 protein, CDR3 DNA. The D gene is left open where the match is weak. Expanded clones are given a class, and other clones once, few, many or no size at all.

NA	TRBV6-5	TRBJ2-7	NA	CASSYGVDRPSYEQYF	TGTGCCAGCAGTTACGGGGTAGACAGACCCTCCTACGAGCAGTACTTC
NA	TRBV10-3	TRBJ2-5	NA	CATKDLGETQYF	TGTGCCACCAAGGACTTAGGGGAGACCCAGTACTTC
TRBD1	TRBV10-3	TRBJ1-1	NA	CAIRGQQNTEAFF	TGTGCCATCAGGGGACAGCAGAACACTGAAGCTTTCTTT
NA	TRBV16	TRBJ1-5	NA	CASSPRQTIQPQHF	TGTGCCAGCAGCCCCCGACAGACAATACAGCCCCAGCATTTT
NA	TRBV12-3/TRBV12-4	TRBJ1-1	once	CASSWGGVTEAFF	TGTGCCAGCAGTTGGGGCGGAGTAACTGAAGCTTTCTTT
NA	TRBV9	TRBJ2-3	NA	CASSTDRDTQYF	TGTGCCAGCAGCACGGACAGAGATACGCAGTATTTT
TRBD2	TRBV19	TRBJ2-7	NA	CATSRDYYEQYF	TGTGCCACCTCCCGGGACTACTACGAGCAGTACTTC
TRBD1	TRBV7-2	TRBJ2-7	once	CASSPQQGANYEQYF	TGTGCCAGCAGCCCCCAACAGGGGGCAAACTACGAGCAGTACTTC
NA	TRBV6-2/TRBV6-3	TRBJ2-6	NA	CASSFIPGVPGANVLTF	TGTGCCAGCAGTTTTATACCAGGGGTTCCCGGGGCCAACGTCCTGACTTTC
NA	TRBV12-5	TRBJ1-2	NA	CASGPRGGSNYGYTF	TGTGCTAGTGGTCCGCGGGGAGGATCTAACTATGGCTACACCTTC
NA	TRBV5-1	TRBJ1-2	NA	CASTNTRGVGGYTF	TGCGCCAGCACTAACACGCGGGGCGTTGGTGGCTACACCTTC
NA	TRBV29-1	TRBJ1-1	NA	CSVERQQNTEAFF	TGCAGCGTTGAACGACAGCAGAACACTGAAGCTTTCTTT
NA	TRBV4-3	TRBJ1-2	NA	CASSQDDGGANYGYTF	TGCGCCAGCAGCCAAGATGACGGAGGTGCTAACTATGGCTACACCTTC
NA	TRBV10-3	TRBJ1-4	NA	CAIRGGRDNEKLFF	TGTGCCATCAGGGGGGGGAGAGATAATGAAAAACTGTTTTTT
TRBD1	TRBV6-5	TRBJ1-2	few	CASSPRTGGGGYTF	TGTGCCAGCAGTCCCCGGACAGGGGGTGGTGGCTACACCTTC
NA	TRBV9	TRBJ2-5	NA	CASSGEAQETQYF	TGTGCCAGCAGCGGGGAGGCCCAAGAGACCCAGTACTTC
NA	TRBV29-1	TRBJ2-3	NA	CSLGGHRPDTQYF	TGCAGCTTGGGGGGGCACCGGCCTGATACGCAGTATTTT
NA	TRBV7-8	TRBJ1-4	few	CASSRGQSLEKLFF	TGTGCCAGCAGCCGAGGACAATCTCTAGAAAAACTGTTTTTT
TRBD1	TRBV10-3	TRBJ1-6	NA	CAIMAGQGYNSPLHF	TGTGCCATCATGGCAGGACAGGGCTATAATTCACCCCTCCACTTT
NA	TRBV11-2	TRBJ1-5	NA	CASSLSTGLNQPQHF	TGTGCCAGCAGCTTATCAACAGGGCTAAATCAGCCCCAGCATTTT
TRBD1	TRBV6-5	TRBJ1-2	NA	CASRDDRGGYTF	TGTGCCAGCAGGGACGACAGGGGCGGCTACACCTTC
TRBD1	TRBV18	TRBJ1-4	NA	CASSARSPQGEGEKLFF	TGTGCCAGCTCAGCTCGATCCCCACAGGGGGAGGGTGAAAAACTGTTTTTT
TRBD1	TRBV24-1	TRBJ1-1	few	CATEGQGNTEAFF	TGTGCCACCGAAGGACAGGGGAACACTGAAGCTTTCTTT
NA	TRBV20-1	TRBJ2-1	NA	CSASGAGSSYNEQFF	TGCAGTGCTAGTGGGGCGGGGAGCTCCTACAATGAGCAGTTCTTC
TRBD1	TRBV12-5	TRBJ1-2	NA	CASGRGQGIRHTF	TGTGCTAGTGGCCGGGGACAGGGGATTCGGCACACCTTC
TRBD1	TRBV24-1	TRBJ2-7	NA	CATSEYGQGAYEQYF	TGTGCCACCAGTGAATACGGACAGGGTGCCTACGAGCAGTACTTC
NA	TRBV5-1	TRBJ1-4	NA	CASSLGRDTEKLFF	TGCGCCAGCAGCTTGGGCCGGGACACCGAAAAACTGTTTTTT
TRBD1	TRBV5-6	TRBJ1-5	NA	CASSLGTGSGQPQHF	TGTGCCAGCAGCTTGGGGACAGGGAGTGGTCAGCCCCAGCATTTT
NA	TRBV9	TRBJ1-6	few	CASSDRPADSPLHF	TGTGCCAGCAGCGACAGGCCCGCGGATTCACCCCTCCACTTT
TRBD1	TRBV11-2	TRBJ1-2	NA	CASSPTLQGAVNYGYTF	TGTGCCAGCAGCCCGACACTGCAGGGGGCGGTTAACTATGGCTACACCTTC
TRBD1	TRBV25-1	TRBJ2-7	NA	CASSELGGTGPYEQYF	TGTGCCAGCAGTGAATTAGGTGGGACAGGGCCCTACGAGCAGTACTTC
TRBD2	TRBV3-1/TRBV3-2	TRBJ2-7	NA	CASSQVKETSGHGLSYEQYF	TGTGCCAGCAGCCAAGTGAAGGAGACTAGCGGCCACGGACTATCCTACGAGCAGTACTTC
NA	TRBV4-1	TRBJ1-5	few	CASSPGLTRNQPQHF	TGCGCCAGCAGTCCCGGACTTACAAGAAATCAGCCCCAGCATTTT
NA	TRBV18	TRBJ2-7	NA	CASSPLTGTSYEQYF	TGTGCCAGCTCACCGTTAACAGGGACCTCCTACGAGCAGTACTTC
NA	TRBV5-1	TRBJ2-5	NA	CASSLGPETQYF	TGCGCCAGCAGCTTGGGGCCAGAGACCCAGTACTTC
NA	TRBV12-5	TRBJ1-4	NA	CASGRGAPGEKLFF	TGTGCTAGTGGGCGGGGAGCACCGGGCGAAAAACTGTTTTTT
NA	TRBV18	TRBJ1-2	NA	CASSPPSWSSGYTF	TGTGCCAGCTCACCCCCTAGTTGGTCTTCGGGCTACACCTTC
TRBD2	TRBV14	TRBJ2-5	NA	CASSPSGGGTQYF	TGTGCCAGCAGCCCCTCGGGAGGTGGGACCCAGTACTTC
TRBD1	TRBV2	TRBJ1-5	few	CASSPQGPQPQHF	TGTGCCAGCAGTCCACAGGGGCCCCAGCCCCAGCATTTT
NA	TRBV5-4	TRBJ1-1	NA	CASSLGVRGPNTEAFF	TGTGCCAGCAGCCTGGGGGTGCGGGGGCCGAACACTGAAGCTTTCTTT
TRBD1	TRBV6-6	TRBJ1-1	few	CASSYALGTGNTEAFF	TGTGCCAGCAGTTACGCTTTAGGGACAGGGAACACTGAAGCTTTCTTT
TRBD2	TRBV4-1	TRBJ2-2	NA	CASSQGTSGVGGELFF	TGCGCCAGCAGCCAAGGCACTAGCGGGGTCGGCGGGGAGCTGTTTTTT
NA	TRBV2	TRBJ1-1	NA	CARPGLAIGGTEAFF	TGTGCCAGACCGGGACTCGCCATCGGGGGCACTGAAGCTTTCTTT
NA	TRBV6-5	TRBJ2-7	NA	CASSYRRVPYEQYF	TGTGCCAGCAGTTACCGGCGGGTTCCCTACGAGCAGTACTTC
TRBD2	TRBV11-2	TRBJ2-5	NA	CASSRTGGPGETQYF	TGTGCCAGCAGCCGCACGGGGGGGCCGGGGGAGACCCAGTACTTC
NA	TRBV2	TRBJ2-7	NA	CASSEVGRSYEQYF	TGTGCCAGCAGTGAAGTGGGCAGGTCCTACGAGCAGTACTTC
TRBD1	TRBV27	TRBJ2-7	NA	CASSRPDRGHEQYF	TGTGCCAGCAGTCGACCGGACAGGGGGCACGAGCAGTACTTC
TRBD1	TRBV3-1/TRBV3-2	TRBJ1-1	NA	CASSHSIGQAGAFF	TGTGCCAGCAGCCACTCCATAGGACAGGCAGGCGCTTTCTTT
TRBD1	TRBV5-6	TRBJ1-6	NA	CASSWGQGYSPLHF	TGTGCCAGCAGCTGGGGACAGGGGTACTCACCCCTCCACTTT
TRBD1	TRBV18	TRBJ1-2	NA	CASSPQGQSYGYTF	TGTGCCAGCTCACCCCAGGGACAGAGCTATGGCTACACCTTC
NA	TRBV30	TRBJ1-1	NA	CAWSVLTEAFF	TGTGCCTGGAGTGTACTTACTGAAGCTTTCTTT
TRBD2	TRBV5-1	TRBJ2-7	NA	CASSLVPGLAAYEQYF	TGCGCCAGCAGCTTGGTCCCGGGACTAGCGGCCTACGAGCAGTACTTC
NA	TRBV19	TRBJ1-2	NA	CASSIGTLYGYTF	TGTGCCAGTAGTATAGGGACACTGTATGGCTACACCTTC
NA	TRBV19	TRBJ1-1	NA	CASSIRRGGTEAFF	TGTGCCAGTAGTATACGTAGGGGAGGCACTGAAGCTTTCTTT
NA	TRBV28	TRBJ2-2	few	CASSFLSLVGELFF	TGTGCCAGCAGTTTCCTGAGCTTAGTCGGGGAGCTGTTTTTT
NA	TRBV5-1	TRBJ1-6	NA	CASSLVGSSYNSPLHF	TGCGCCAGCAGCTTGGTTGGGAGCTCCTATAATTCACCCCTCCACTTT
NA	TRBV2	TRBJ1-4	few	CASTPGVGRLEKLFF	TGTGCCAGCACCCCAGGGGTCGGGAGGCTAGAAAAACTGTTTTTT